This T cell receptor (beta chain) was sequenced in a study of T cells in Graves' hyperthyroidism and ophthalmopathy. Study context: Specimen type is peripheral blood, collected at initial diagnosis prior to any treatment. General study results and limits: By a 13 V-J model, ophthalmopathy was set apart from stable hyperthyroidism. The model foresaw ophthalmopathy a median 6.5 months prior to onset. Blood samples included most of the expanded thyroid clonotypes exceeding 0.001.

This clonotype was counted at least ten times. Its antigen is unidentified. It was RNA transcripts that yielded the amplified TCR beta CDR3 regions. HTBI primers were employed in a first-round RT-PCR of the TCR CDR3. TCRdb ran MiXCR on the multiplex PCR reads and lists one entry per CDR3 protein. The table records about 350,000 distinct CDR3 sequences, around 18% of them present only once. This CDR3 is built from 14 residues. Trimming took 5 bases from V and 6 from J, leaving 17 bases between them. CDR1 is MNHEY, CDR2 SMNVEV, per germline (reference sequence). The receptor comes from a woman aged 40 to 55 with Graves' ophthalmopathy. The V gene is TRBV27, the J gene TRBJ2-7, with D tentatively TRBD1 (5 bases). The sample was blood. The DNA of the CDR3 is TGTGCCAGCAGTCCGACAGTAGGGGCCTGCGAGCAGTACTTC. It encodes CASSPTVGACEQYF.